The TCR beta chain under discussion was sequenced for a study of human T cells and chemical hapten exposure. This CDR3 comprises 13 residues. Germline V gives CDR1 SQVTM, CDR2 ANQGSEA. The V gene end was trimmed by 4 bases and the J gene end by 7 bases; junction bases not matched to a gene: 8. Using its own MiXCR run on the RACE reads, TCRdb lists one record per CDR3 protein. The table records around 180,000 distinct CDR3 sequences, roughly 30% of them present only once. The sample holds a few counts of this clonotype. Specified time point: pre-sensitization, week 0. The treatment: therapeutic diphenylcyclopropenone sensitization with weekly scalp DPC.

The chain recombines TRBV29-1 with TRBJ1-2, with 8 nucleotides matching TRBD1. Sequencing used whole blood, obtained in connection with sensitization to the hapten diphenylcyclopropenone (DPC). The receptor's source is a woman in her thirties with alopecia areata. Some clones in this sample may be carry-over from other donors' samples. The CDR3 DNA follows: TGCAGCGTTGGAACACAACAGGGGGGTGGCTACACCTTC. Amino acid sequence: CSVGTQQGGGYTF. Looking up the rest from reference TRBV29-1 and TRBJ1-2 gives the full variable domain: SAVISQKPSRDICQRGTSLTIQCQVDSQVTMMFWYRQQPGQSLTLIATANQGSEATYESGFVIDKFPISRPNLTFSTLTVSNMSPEDSSIYLCSVGTQQGGGYTFGSGTRLTVV.